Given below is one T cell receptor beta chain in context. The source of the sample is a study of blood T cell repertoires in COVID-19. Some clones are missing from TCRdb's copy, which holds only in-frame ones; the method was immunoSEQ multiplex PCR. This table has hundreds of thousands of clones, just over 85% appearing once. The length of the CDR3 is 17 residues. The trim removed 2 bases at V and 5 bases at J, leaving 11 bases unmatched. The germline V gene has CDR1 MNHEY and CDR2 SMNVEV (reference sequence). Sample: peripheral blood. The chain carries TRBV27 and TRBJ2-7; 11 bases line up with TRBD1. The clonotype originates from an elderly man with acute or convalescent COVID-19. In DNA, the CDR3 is TGTGCCAGCAGTTTAAATCCCGGGACAGGGGGAAGGAACGAGCAGTACTTC. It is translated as CASSLNPGTGGRNEQYF.